This T cell receptor (beta chain) was identified in a study of T cells in Graves' hyperthyroidism and ophthalmopathy. Notes on the study in general: Appearing also in blood were most of the thyroid clonotypes expanded above 0.001.

Researchers took RNA transcripts and amplified the TCR beta CDR3 regions from them. The study used the HTBI primer set for a first-round RT-PCR of the TCR CDR3. Via MiXCR, TCRdb re-called the multiplex PCR reads, giving one row per CDR3 protein. The sample records some 340,000 distinct CDR3 sequences, roughly an eighth being singletons. This clonotype has just a few counts. The antigen is undetermined. The receptor was isolated from a woman in her forties with Graves' ophthalmopathy. Input material: blood.

CDR3 sequence reads: CASSFTGNEQYF. DNA for the CDR3: TGCGCCAGCAGCTTTACAGGGAACGAGCAGTACTTC. The chain has TRBV5-1 and TRBJ2-7, with D perhaps TRBD1 (6 bases). Germline CDR1 SGHRS, CDR2 YFSETQ. Trimming pared 2 bases from V and 5 bases from J, leaving 8 bases between. The CDR3 contains 12 residues.